This T cell receptor beta chain was observed in a study of radiation and T cells in renal cell carcinoma. The CDR3 consists of 16 residues. The germline V gene encodes CDR1 KGHSH and CDR2 LQKENI. Germline trimming cut 5 bases from V and 7 bases from J; bases unmatched to any gene: 13. The time point denotes: blood 4 weeks post-SBRT, at nephrectomy. Sample treatment: 15 Gy SBRT to primary tumor, nephrectomy 4 weeks later. Nephrectomy followed 15 Gy stereotactic body radiation by 4 weeks. The tumor was a clear cell renal cell carcinoma. The repertoire was sequenced with immunoSEQ multiplex PCR; TCRdb's copy has only in-frame clones and lacks some. The data contain tens of thousands of clones, approximately 87% of them singletons.

The TCR originated in a woman aged 55 to 70 with renal cell carcinoma. The sequencing here drew on blood, taken from a patient whose treatment included radiotherapy and nephrectomy. The rearrangement joins TRBV18 to TRBJ2-1; 8 bases match TRBD2. This CDR3 is CASSGVLAGGWNEQFF. The CDR3 nucleotides are TGTGCCAGCTCAGGTGTTTTGGCGGGAGGTTGGAATGAGCAGTTCTTC.